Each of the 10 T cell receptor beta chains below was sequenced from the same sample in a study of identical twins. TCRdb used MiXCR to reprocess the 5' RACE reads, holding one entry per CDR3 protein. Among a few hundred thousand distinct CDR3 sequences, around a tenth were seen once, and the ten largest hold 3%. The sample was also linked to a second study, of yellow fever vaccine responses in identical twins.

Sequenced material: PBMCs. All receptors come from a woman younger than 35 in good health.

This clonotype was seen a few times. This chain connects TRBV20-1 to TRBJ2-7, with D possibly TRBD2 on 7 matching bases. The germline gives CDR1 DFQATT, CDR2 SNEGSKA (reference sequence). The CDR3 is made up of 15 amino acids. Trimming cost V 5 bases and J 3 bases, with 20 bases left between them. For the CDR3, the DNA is TGCAGTGCTGATGGGGCTGGCGGGGGCGACTACGAGCAGTACTTC. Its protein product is CSADGAGGGDYEQYF.

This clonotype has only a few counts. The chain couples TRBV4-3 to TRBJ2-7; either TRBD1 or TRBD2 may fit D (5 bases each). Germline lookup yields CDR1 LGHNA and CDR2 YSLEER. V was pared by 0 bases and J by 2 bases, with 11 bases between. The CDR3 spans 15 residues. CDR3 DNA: TGCGCCAGCAGCCAAGAGTTCAGGGAGACCTACGAGCAGTACTTC. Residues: CASSQEFRETYEQYF.

The CDR3 DNA reads as TGCGCCAGCAGCCAAGATCCGGGGGATTTCGAGCAGTACTTC. It specifies CASSQDPGDFEQYF. This chain links TRBV4-3 with TRBJ2-7; D is possibly TRBD2 (6 bases). V lost 0 bases and J lost 6, with 12 bases in between. CDR1 and CDR2 from the germline V gene are LGHNA and YSLEER. This CDR3 has 14 amino acids.

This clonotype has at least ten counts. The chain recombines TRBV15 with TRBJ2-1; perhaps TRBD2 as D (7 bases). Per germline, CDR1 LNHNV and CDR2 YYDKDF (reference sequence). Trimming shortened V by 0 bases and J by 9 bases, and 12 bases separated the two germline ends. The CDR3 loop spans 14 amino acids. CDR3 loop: CATSRDRGATEQFF. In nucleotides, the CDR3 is TGTGCCACCAGCAGAGATCGGGGGGCTACTGAGCAGTTCTTC.

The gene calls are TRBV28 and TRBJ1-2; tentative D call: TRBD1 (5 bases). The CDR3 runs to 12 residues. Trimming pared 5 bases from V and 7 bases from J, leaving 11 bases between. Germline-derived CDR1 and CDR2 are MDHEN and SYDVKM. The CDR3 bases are TGTGCCAGCAGTCCCCGGGACTTTGGCTACACCTTC. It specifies CASSPRDFGYTF.

In nucleotides, the CDR3 is TGCGCCAGCAGCTTGGGGCCAGGAGTTCCAACTAATGAAAAACTGTTTTTT. This gives the protein CASSLGPGVPTNEKLFF. The rearrangement uses TRBV5-1 and TRBJ1-4; no definite D call. The germline V gene has CDR1 SGHRS and CDR2 YFSETQ. V was clipped by 0 bases and J by 0 bases, with 12 bases between them. CDR3 length: 17 residues.

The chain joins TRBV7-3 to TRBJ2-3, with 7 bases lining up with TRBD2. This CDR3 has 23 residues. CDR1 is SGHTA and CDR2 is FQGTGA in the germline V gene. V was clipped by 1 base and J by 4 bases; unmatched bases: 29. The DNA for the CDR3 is TGTGCCAGCAGCTTAATACTGGGGGGGGTGGCTAGCGGTAACAGGAGGGACGCAGATACGCAGTATTTT. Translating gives CASSLILGGVASGNRRDADTQYF.

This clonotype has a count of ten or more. The CDR3 coding sequence is TGTGCCAGCAGCTCCCGCAAACAGGGAGGGGAGACCCAGTACTTC. Protein sequence: CASSSRKQGGETQYF. This chain uses TRBV7-2 with TRBJ2-5; possible D gene TRBD2, 7 bases. The germline gives CDR1 SGHTA, CDR2 FQGNSA. Trimming stripped 4 bases from V and 5 bases from J, with 17 bases between. The CDR3 covers 15 residues.

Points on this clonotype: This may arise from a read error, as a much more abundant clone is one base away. CDR3 sequence (DNA): TGTGCCAGCAGCCGAAGACAGAACACCGGGGAGCTGTTTTTT. This sequence encodes CASSRRQNTGELFF. The chain has TRBV7-2 and TRBJ2-2; D is unresolved. The V and J ends lost 5 bases and 1 base respectively, with 8 bases between them. Germline V gene data show CDR1 as SGHTA and CDR2 as FQGNSA. CDR3 length equals 14 residues.

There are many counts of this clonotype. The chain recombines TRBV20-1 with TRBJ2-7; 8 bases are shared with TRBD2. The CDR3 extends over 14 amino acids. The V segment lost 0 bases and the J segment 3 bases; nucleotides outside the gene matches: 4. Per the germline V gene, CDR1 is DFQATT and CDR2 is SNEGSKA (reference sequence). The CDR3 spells CSAREGTRDYEQYF. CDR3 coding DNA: TGCAGTGCTAGAGAGGGGACTAGAGACTACGAGCAGTACTTC.